The present entry profiles one T cell receptor (beta chain) with its context. This sample stems from a study of Graves' ophthalmopathy and Graves' hyperthyroidism. CDR3 length: 13 residues. V lost 8 bases to trimming and J lost 6 bases, with 14 bases between them. Germline V lookup: CDR1 SQVTM, CDR2 ANQGSEA. RNA transcripts yielded amplified TCR beta CDR3 regions. First-round RT-PCR relied on HTBI primers, and a second-round multiplex PCR came next. TCRdb called the multiplex PCR reads again in MiXCR, with one record for every CDR3 protein. This repertoire shows over a million distinct CDR3 sequences, roughly two fifths found once; its top ten account for roughly 10%.

This TCR was recovered from an adult man with Graves' hyperthyroidism. The specimen sequenced was peripheral blood or thyroid tissue (not recorded which). J is TRBJ1-6 and V is TRBV29-1, with a weak D call TRBD1 (6 bases). The CDR3 region has the DNA TGCAGCCAAGAGATACAGGGTAATTCACCCCTCCACTTT. This gives the protein CSQEIQGNSPLHF.